This TCR beta chain derives from a study of T cells after yellow fever vaccination. This clonotype turned up a few times. One entry per CDR3 protein results from TCRdb running MiXCR on the 5' RACE reads. The repertoire holds approximately 550,000 distinct CDR3 sequences, with 15% to 20% as singletons. CDR1 and CDR2 (germline): SGDLS, YYNGEE. The CDR3 totals 13 residues. Trimming left V 4 bases short and J 0 bases short, with 7 bases between. The chain carries TRBV9 and TRBJ1-1; D is ambiguous. The sample was PBMCs, taken 15 days after the yellow fever booster vaccination. The receptor was derived from a man aged 25-40 years who received the YFV17D yellow fever vaccine. The CDR3 coding sequence is TGTGCCAGCAGCAGATCTATGAACACTGAAGCTTTCTTT. This sequence encodes CASSRSMNTEAFF.